A single sample gave rise to the 24 T cell receptor beta chains below, sequenced in a study of spatial heterogeneity in lung cancer. Via MiXCR, TCRdb re-called the 5' RACE reads, giving one row per CDR3 protein. The sample yields under 150,000 distinct CDR3 sequences, less than 14% seen once. Time point specified: blood at routine non-recurrence follow-up after resection. The sample was PBMCs, taken at follow-up. Every receptor here comes from a female donor with early-stage non-small cell lung cancer.

This clonotype was recorded many times. The chain carries TRBV29-1 and TRBJ2-2, with D perhaps TRBD1 or TRBD2 (5 bases each). V lost 6 bases to trimming and J lost 4 bases, with 12 bases between them. The CDR3 spans 13 residues. Germline CDR1 SQVTM, CDR2 ANQGSEA. The CDR3 nucleotides read TGCAGCGTCGGTGGGACGGCCACCGGGGAGCTGTTTTTT. The encoded protein is CSVGGTATGELFF.

This clonotype appeared a few times. V usage is TRBV4-3 and J usage is TRBJ1-5, with D possibly TRBD1 on 5 matching bases. This CDR3 has 13 residues. Germline values: CDR1 LGHNA, CDR2 YSLEER. The V end was cut by 3 bases, the J end by 10 bases, with 13 bases between. CDR3 DNA sequence: TGCGCCAGCAGCCAGAGGGAGGGGCTCCCCCAGCATTTT. As protein: CASSQREGLPQHF.

The chain employs TRBV11-2 and TRBJ2-4; the match to TRBD2 covers 9 bases. Per the germline V gene, CDR1 is SGHAT and CDR2 is FQNNGV. The CDR3 totals 17 residues. The V segment lost 2 bases and the J segment 4 bases; nucleotides outside the gene matches: 9. The CDR3 protein is CASSLFVPSGRKNIQYF. The CDR3 DNA reads TGTGCCAGCAGCTTATTCGTCCCCAGCGGGAGGAAAAACATTCAGTACTTC.

The chain combines TRBV14 with TRBJ1-1; 7 bases map to TRBD1. The junction had 7 bases not matched to a gene; V was cut back by 1 base and J by 11 bases. Germline assignment: CDR1 SGHDN and CDR2 FVKESK. This CDR3 spans 13 amino acids. CDR3: CASSQVRGQAAFF. CDR3 bases: TGTGCCAGCAGCCAAGTAAGGGGGCAGGCCGCTTTCTTT.

The V and J genes are TRBV7-2 and TRBJ2-3, with D unresolved. The CDR3 has 12 residues. The V end was cut by 3 bases, the J end by 2 bases, with 3 bases between. CDR1 and CDR2 (germline): SGHTA, FQGNSA. The CDR3 region is CASSFPTDTQYF. CDR3 bases: TGTGCCAGCAGCTTTCCCACAGATACGCAGTATTTT.

This clonotype has just a few counts. This chain connects TRBV6-2 or TRBV6-3 to TRBJ1-5; 7 nucleotides line up with TRBD1. The CDR3 length is 15 residues. Germline V gene sequence: CDR1 MNHEY, CDR2 SVGEGT. V shed 7 bases and J 1 base; nucleotides not matched to a gene: 7. In DNA form, the CDR3 reads TGTGCCAGCAACCAACAGGGGCTAAGCAATCAGCCCCAGCATTTT. Protein sequence: CASNQQGLSNQPQHF.

This clonotype was observed a handful of times. The chain carries TRBV12-3 or TRBV12-4 and TRBJ1-5, with D tentatively TRBD1 (5 bases). This CDR3 spans 14 amino acids. The germline V and J ends were trimmed by 6 bases and 7 bases, with 16 bases remaining between them. This chain's CDR3 is CASSPARGVQPQHF. CDR3 in DNA: TGTGCCAGCAGCCCTGCGAGAGGGGTGCAGCCCCAGCATTTT.

This chain joins TRBV12-3 or TRBV12-4 and TRBJ2-1; tentatively, D is TRBD1 (5 bases). The CDR3 extends over 14 amino acids. V lost 3 bases and J lost 6, with 12 bases in between. The CDR3 sequence: CASSFQGSGNEQFF. The CDR3 bases are TGTGCCAGCAGTTTTCAGGGATCAGGCAATGAGCAGTTCTTC.

This clonotype was counted ten times or more. The rearrangement links TRBV10-3 to TRBJ1-5, with 9 bases fitting TRBD1. The V segment lost 6 bases and the J segment 3 bases; nucleotides outside the gene matches: 6. Germline lookup yields CDR1 ENHRY and CDR2 SYGVKD. This CDR3 is built from 15 residues. CDR3 nucleotides: TGTGCCATCAGACCGGGACAGGGTGTCAATCAGCCCCAGCATTTT. This codes for CAIRPGQGVNQPQHF.

This chain connects TRBV9 to TRBJ1-2; no definite D call. The germline V gene has CDR1 SGDLS and CDR2 YYNGEE. CDR3 size: 13 residues. Trimming shortened V by 0 bases and J by 2 bases, and 5 bases separated the two germline ends. The CDR3 region has the DNA TGTGCCAGCAGCGTAGCGCAGAACTATGGCTACACCTTC. It is translated as CASSVAQNYGYTF.

The sample holds a few counts of this clonotype. The chain carries TRBV28 and TRBJ2-6; 8 nucleotides align to TRBD1. The CDR3 totals 18 residues. After removal of 2 bases from V and 4 bases from J, the junction contained 10 bases not matched to a gene. CDR1 MDHEN and CDR2 SYDVKM come from the germline V gene. As DNA, the CDR3 is TGTGCCAGCAGTTTAGTAGGACAGGGATTCGCCGGGGCCAACGTCCTGACTTTC. Protein sequence: CASSLVGQGFAGANVLTF.

This clonotype has more than one count but fewer than ten. The chain is built from TRBV10-3 and TRBJ1-2; unclear D gene. V dropped 4 bases and J dropped 0 bases, with 12 bases sitting between them. The germline CDR1 and CDR2 sequences are ENHRY and SYGVKD. This CDR3 is built from 15 residues. The CDR3 DNA sequence: TGTGCCATCAGTGCCCGGGAGTTAGCTAACTATGGCTACACCTTC. Amino acids: CAISARELANYGYTF.

The chain recombines TRBV27 with TRBJ2-7, with D possibly TRBD2 on 6 matching bases. CDR1 and CDR2 (germline): MNHEY, SMNVEV (reference sequence). The CDR3 has 16 residues. V dropped 4 bases and J dropped 3 bases, with 19 bases sitting between them. The CDR3 sequence: CASSSLFSGQSYEQYF. CDR3 DNA: TGTGCCAGCAGTTCCCTTTTTAGCGGTCAGAGCTACGAGCAGTACTTC.

There are many counts of this clonotype. V usage is TRBV29-1 and J usage is TRBJ2-1, with D maybe TRBD1 (7 bases). Per the germline V gene, CDR1 is SQVTM and CDR2 is ANQGSEA. V was clipped by 3 bases and J by 7 bases, with 13 bases between them. The CDR3 spans 13 residues. The CDR3 sequence: CSVESQGGNEQFF. The CDR3 nucleotides are TGCAGCGTTGAGTCGCAGGGGGGTAATGAGCAGTTCTTC.

The chain links TRBV7-3 to TRBJ2-1, with 7 positions matching TRBD2. The CDR3 has 20 amino acids. V shed 1 base and J 0 bases; nucleotides not matched to a gene: 15. Germline assignment: CDR1 SGHTA and CDR2 FQGTGA. The CDR3 reads CASSLKGRLAVPSSYNEQFF. DNA of the CDR3: TGTGCCAGCAGCTTAAAAGGACGGCTAGCGGTTCCGAGCTCCTACAATGAGCAGTTCTTC.

The V call is TRBV7-2, the J call TRBJ2-3; D remains ambiguous. Germline CDR1 reads SGHTA; CDR2 reads FQGNSA. The V gene lost 0 bases and the J gene lost 0 bases, with 13 bases spanning the gap. The CDR3 runs 17 residues. This chain's CDR3 is CASSLAVGSASTDTQYF. The CDR3 DNA reads as TGTGCCAGCAGCTTAGCTGTTGGCAGCGCCAGCACAGATACGCAGTATTTT.

The chain has TRBV20-1 and TRBJ1-2, with D unclear. This CDR3 comprises 13 residues. Germline CDR1 and CDR2: DFQATT and SNEGSKA (reference sequence). The V and J ends lost 4 bases and 2 bases respectively, with 11 bases between them. This CDR3 reads CSATTDGNYGYTF. In DNA form, the CDR3 reads TGCAGTGCTACGACGGACGGAAACTATGGCTACACCTTC.

This clonotype was observed a few times. V usage is TRBV2 and J usage is TRBJ2-2, with D perhaps matching TRBD2 (6 bases). This CDR3 is 14 amino acids long. The ends were cut back, 6 bases at V and 3 bases at J, with 11 bases in the middle. Germline CDR1 is SNHLY and CDR2 is FYNNEI. CDR3 sequence: CASRSGSHTGELFF. For the CDR3, the DNA is TGTGCCAGCAGGAGCGGGTCACACACCGGGGAGCTGTTTTTT.

The CDR3 coding sequence is TGTGCCAGTAGTAGGACAGGGGGACGAGAGACCCAGTACTTC. Encoded protein: CASSRTGGRETQYF. The rearrangement joins TRBV19 to TRBJ2-5; the match to TRBD1 covers 10 bases. Trimming removed 4 bases from V and 4 bases from J; junction bases left unmatched: 3. Germline V gene data show CDR1 as LNHDA and CDR2 as SQIVND (reference sequence). The CDR3 is made up of 14 amino acids.

The rearrangement uses TRBV29-1 and TRBJ2-1, with D uncertain. Germline V CDR1 and CDR2: SQVTM, ANQGSEA. V lost 5 bases and J lost 9, with 8 bases in between. The CDR3 extends over 10 amino acids. For the CDR3, the DNA is TGCAGCGTTAAAGTAACTGAGCAGTTCTTC. Translating it yields CSVKVTEQFF.

The sample holds many counts of this clonotype. The rearrangement links TRBV18 to TRBJ1-4, with D tentatively TRBD1 (5 bases). The CDR3 sequence is 15 residues long. CDR1 and CDR2 from the germline V gene are KGHSH and LQKENI. V lost 3 bases, J lost 5 bases, and 13 bases lay in between. The CDR3 here is CASSPPGTVNEKLFF. In nucleotides, the CDR3 is TGTGCCAGCTCACCCCCCGGGACTGTAAATGAAAAACTGTTTTTT.

The rearrangement uses TRBV7-2 and TRBJ1-6; 9 bases align to TRBD1. The CDR3 runs 15 residues. The ends lost 1 base at V and 10 bases at J; junction bases unmatched: 5. Germline CDR1 is SGHTA and CDR2 is FQGNSA. The CDR3 sequence: CASSLGGTGYSPLHF. DNA for the CDR3: TGTGCCAGCAGCTTAGGGGGGACAGGGTACTCACCCCTCCACTTT.

The rearrangement joins TRBV5-1 to TRBJ2-3; D is perhaps TRBD1 (5 bases). This CDR3 is built from 14 residues. Trimming cost V 6 bases and J 0 bases, with 11 bases left between them. Germline CDR1 is SGHRS and CDR2 is YFSETQ. For the CDR3, the DNA is TGCGCCAGCACCTGGGGCTCTAGCACAGATACGCAGTATTTT. This translates into CASTWGSSTDTQYF.

This clonotype was observed a few times. The chain couples TRBV5-4 to TRBJ1-2, with a tentative D call TRBD1 (6 bases). The CDR3 totals 16 residues. The germline V and J ends were trimmed by 2 bases and 3 bases, with 17 bases remaining between them. Germline values: CDR1 SGHNT, CDR2 YYREEE (reference sequence). CDR3 in DNA: TGTGCCAGCAGCTTATCCGGCAGGGGCCGAGACTATGGCTACACCTTC. Amino acid sequence: CASSLSGRGRDYGYTF.